Listed below are T cell receptor beta chains from one sample, sequenced in a study of cytomegalovirus exposure and HLA in healthy donors. Profiled with immunoSEQ multiplex PCR; TCRdb holds only in-frame clones, not every one. The sample lists 100,000 to 150,000 clones; about two thirds were seen once. The source material was PBMCs. The receptors originated from a man between 25 and 39 years old in good health and CMV-seronegative. Both conserved end residues are part of each CDR3. Each record gives: CDR3 DNA, CDR3 protein, V gene, J gene, D gene, clone size. D genes are given only for firm matches. The size of a clone is reported for some rows only, either as once, few or many, or as a class for expanded clones.

TGTGCCTGGAGTGGGAGTAGCGGGGGGGGGCAGTATTTT	CAWSGSSGGGQYF	TRBV30	TRBJ2-3	TRBD2	NA
TGTGCCAGCAGACCGGGAGGATACGAGCAGTACTTC	CASRPGGYEQYF	TRBV28	TRBJ2-7	TRBD2	NA
TGTGCCAGCAGTTCGGTGAGGGATACGCAGTATTTT	CASSSVRDTQYF	TRBV5-4	TRBJ2-3	NA	NA
TGTGCCATCAGTGAGCCTCAACAGGGGGCGGGGGACGAGCAGTACTTC	CAISEPQQGAGDEQYF	TRBV6-1	TRBJ2-7	TRBD1	NA
TGTGCCAGCATACCGGGAAACCTTTATGGCTACACCTTC	CASIPGNLYGYTF	TRBV6-6	TRBJ1-2	NA	NA
TGTGCCAGCTCTTCCCGGGGAAGAGAGACCCAGTACTTC	CASSSRGRETQYF	TRBV18	TRBJ2-5	NA	NA
TGTGCCAGCAGCGCAGACAGGGGGGAGGAGACCCAGTACTTC	CASSADRGEETQYF	TRBV7-2	TRBJ2-5	TRBD1	NA
TGTGCCAGCAGCCAAGATTTGGAGACTCATAACACTGAAGCTTTCTTT	CASSQDLETHNTEAFF	TRBV4-2	TRBJ1-1	NA	NA
TGTGCCAGCAGCTTAGTGTACGAGGCGACAGGGAACACTGAAGCTTTCTTT	CASSLVYEATGNTEAFF	TRBV7-9	TRBJ1-1	NA	once
TGTGCCAGCAGTCCCGGATCTGAGGCGTATGAGCAGTACTTC	CASSPGSEAYEQYF	TRBV27	TRBJ2-7	NA	NA
TGTGCCAGCAGCCAAGGACAGGGGGCGAAAGAGACCCAGTACTTC	CASSQGQGAKETQYF	TRBV4-2	TRBJ2-5	TRBD1	few
TGTGCCAGCAGTTTGACAGGGCTGGGCGGGGAGCTGTTTTTT	CASSLTGLGGELFF	TRBV28	TRBJ2-2	TRBD1	NA
TGTGCCAGCAGCAGATCCGGGACAGGAGTCTATGGCTACACCTTC	CASSRSGTGVYGYTF	TRBV7-3	TRBJ1-2	TRBD1	NA
TGTGCCAGCAGCAAAACCGGAGGGGAGACGCTAGCTTTCTTT	CASSKTGGETLAFF	TRBV21-1	TRBJ1-1	NA	NA
TGCGCCAGCAGCTTGGATGGCCAGGGAATCCGGCCCCAGCATTTT	CASSLDGQGIRPQHF	TRBV5-1	TRBJ1-5	NA	NA
TGTGCCAGCAGCATGGAGCAGTCCACCTACGAGCAGTACTTC	CASSMEQSTYEQYF	TRBV21-1	TRBJ2-7	NA	once
TGTGCCAGCAGTGGCCCCGGGACAGACTACGAGCAGTACTTC	CASSGPGTDYEQYF	TRBV6-1	TRBJ2-7	TRBD1	NA
TGTGCCTGGAGCAGGGTAAACTACGAGCAGTACTTC	CAWSRVNYEQYF	TRBV30	TRBJ2-7	NA	few
TGTGCCAGCAGCTTAGGGGTCGGGGGGGCGAGTGAGCAGTTCTTC	CASSLGVGGASEQFF	TRBV7-2	TRBJ2-1	TRBD2	few
TGTGCCAGCAGCTTTTGGGGCGGCCACTTAAATATGAACACTGAAGCTTTCTTT	CASSFWGGHLNMNTEAFF	TRBV7-4	TRBJ1-1	NA	NA
TGCGCCAGCAGTGAGGGGGGACAGAGGAACGAGCAGTACTTC	CASSEGGQRNEQYF	TRBV10-1	TRBJ2-7	TRBD1	NA
TGTGCCACCAGCAGAGCTAGCGGGTCCTACAATGAGCAGTTCTTC	CATSRASGSYNEQFF	TRBV15	TRBJ2-1	TRBD2	NA
TGCGCCAGCAGCGTCGGGACAGGGCACAATGAGCAGTTCTTC	CASSVGTGHNEQFF	TRBV5-1	TRBJ2-1	TRBD1	NA
TGTGCCAGCAGTTCTAGCGGGGGGCCCTACGAGCAGTACTTC	CASSSSGGPYEQYF	TRBV7-2	TRBJ2-7	TRBD2	NA
TGTGCCAGCAGCTTAGGCCCTAGCGGGGGGCCGTACTACGAGCAGTACTTC	CASSLGPSGGPYYEQYF	TRBV7-9	TRBJ2-7	TRBD2	once
TGTGCCAGCAGTTTACAGGGGGCTTCCGGGGAGCTGTTTTTT	CASSLQGASGELFF	TRBV28	TRBJ2-2	TRBD1	NA
TGTGCCTGGCGGGGGGGGGAAGGACTGGCCTACAATGAGCAGTTCTTC	CAWRGGEGLAYNEQFF	TRBV30	TRBJ2-1	TRBD2	NA
TGCGCCAGCAGCTTGGGGGACTCCAGATCGAATCAGCCCCAGCATTTT	CASSLGDSRSNQPQHF	TRBV5-1	TRBJ1-5	NA	NA
TGCGCCAGCAGCGACAGGGCCACTGAAGCTTTCTTT	CASSDRATEAFF	TRBV10-1	TRBJ1-1	TRBD1	NA
TGCGCCAGCAGCCAAGACCTGGCTAGCGCAGATACGCAGTATTTT	CASSQDLASADTQYF	TRBV4-3	TRBJ2-3	NA	NA
TGTGCTAGCAGCGTAAAAGGGGTAGGCTATGGCTACACCTTC	CASSVKGVGYGYTF	TRBV7-7	TRBJ1-2	NA	few
TGTGCCAGCAGTCCTACTACAGGAGCGGGAAAACTGTTTTTT	CASSPTTGAGKLFF	TRBV27	TRBJ1-4	NA	NA
TGTGCCAGCAGCTCCCCCCGGGTCAACTATGGCTACACCTTC	CASSSPRVNYGYTF	TRBV7-2	TRBJ1-2	NA	NA
TGTGCCAGCAGTGTACAGGGGGTCAATTCACCCCTCCACTTT	CASSVQGVNSPLHF	TRBV27	TRBJ1-6	TRBD1	NA
TGTGCCATCAGTGTCTCCCTACCGGGACAGGGAGGGGAGACCCAGTACTTC	CAISVSLPGQGGETQYF	TRBV10-3	TRBJ2-5	TRBD1	NA
TGTGCCATCAGTGCAGACAGGGACGCTGAAGCTTTCTTT	CAISADRDAEAFF	TRBV10-3	TRBJ1-1	TRBD1	NA
TGCGCCAGCAGTTATGGACTAGCCTCCTACGAGCAGTACTTC	CASSYGLASYEQYF	TRBV5-1	TRBJ2-7	TRBD2	once
TGTGCCAGCAGCTCCGGCGGGGAGTTCACAGATACGCAGTATTTT	CASSSGGEFTDTQYF	TRBV11-2	TRBJ2-3	NA	NA
TGTGCCAGCAGCCAACCCGGGACAGGTTATCATGGCTACACCTTC	CASSQPGTGYHGYTF	TRBV4-2	TRBJ1-2	TRBD1	NA
TGTGCCAGCAGTGAAGTAGGTAAGGGGGATGAGCAGTTCTTC	CASSEVGKGDEQFF	TRBV6-1	TRBJ2-1	NA	NA
TGTGCCAGCAGTTCACGGACAGGGCTTAATGAAAAACTGTTTTTT	CASSSRTGLNEKLFF	TRBV11-2	TRBJ1-4	TRBD1	few
TGTGCCTGGAGGGGACAGCCTCCTAACTATGGCTACACCTTC	CAWRGQPPNYGYTF	TRBV30	TRBJ1-2	TRBD1	NA
TGCACCAGCAGCCACCTGGGCAGGGATAGCAATCAGCCCCAGCATTTT	CTSSHLGRDSNQPQHF	TRBV1	TRBJ1-5	NA	NA
TGTGCCAGCAGAAAGACAGGGGGACAAGAGACCCAGTACTTC	CASRKTGGQETQYF	TRBV28	TRBJ2-5	TRBD1	few
TGTGCCAAACGGCGGGGGGCTAGCTATGGTTACACCTTC	CAKRRGASYGYTF	TRBV19	TRBJ1-2	NA	NA
TGCGCCAGCAGCCAGGGGACAGGGGGATCAGGTACGCAGTATTTT	CASSQGTGGSGTQYF	TRBV4-3	TRBJ2-3	TRBD1	once